This T cell receptor beta chain was identified during a study of blood T cell repertoires in COVID-19. Study information: There were acute and convalescent COVID-19 samples, and they came from the United States, Italy and Spain. T cells, B-cell-depleted T cells, or PBMCs supplied cDNA or gDNA.

This CDR3 contains 17 residues. V lost 3 bases, J lost 3 bases, and 11 bases stayed unmatched. CDR1 KGHSH and CDR2 LQKENI come from the germline V gene. As originally analysed: Reference gene primers were amplified, and this amplification served to estimate nucleated cell counts. Data came from immunoSEQ multiplex PCR; TCRdb stores just in-frame clones and leaves some out. V and J calls and clone size are given by that table; D and trimming were obtained from the DNA. The table includes hundreds of thousands of clones, approximately 82% detected once. This chain connects TRBV18 to TRBJ2-3, with TRBD2 identical over 8 bases. The sequenced material came from peripheral blood. The clonotype originates from a woman of 80 years or more with acute or convalescent COVID-19. CDR3 in amino acids: CASSPIGGPGGTDTQYF. The CDR3 coding sequence is TGTGCCAGCTCACCCATCGGGGGGCCGGGGGGGACAGATACGCAGTATTTT.